This TCR beta chain comes out of a study of a mutant IDH1 vaccine in newly diagnosed glioma. Overall study context: The patients received vaccinations eight times, in weeks 1, 3, 5, 7, 11, 15, 19 and 23. Vaccination followed radiotherapy alone by 4-6 weeks, or accompanied temozolomide cycles. Males made up about 60% and females approximately 40% of treated patients, whose mean age was roughly 40 years.

With 2 bases clipped from V and 2 bases from J, the junction kept 18 bases outside the gene matches. CDR3 size: 20 residues. In germline, CDR1 is SNHLY, CDR2 FYNNEI. As regards this clone: Its antigen remains unknown.

The repertoire was sequenced with immunoSEQ multiplex PCR; TCRdb's copy has only in-frame clones and lacks some. The sample includes 110,000 or so clones, roughly nine tenths seen only once; the top ten take 0.55% to 0.7%. Regarding time point: week 11, during vaccination. Mutant IDH1 20-mer peptide, at 300 ug, made up each vaccine dose, with topical imiquimod. The donor cohort comprised cases of new WHO grade 3 or 4 IDH1-mutant, ATRX-lost astrocytoma. Source: PBMCs, taken from a glioma patient whose treatment included an IDH1 peptide vaccine. The source is a woman between 45 and 60 years old with glioma. The chain links TRBV2 to TRBJ2-5; 9 positions agree with TRBD2. The CDR3, as DNA: TGTGCCAGCAGTGAAATCCCCTTCGGGCGGGAGGGAAATCGACAAGAGACCCAGTACTTC. Translating gives CASSEIPFGREGNRQETQYF.